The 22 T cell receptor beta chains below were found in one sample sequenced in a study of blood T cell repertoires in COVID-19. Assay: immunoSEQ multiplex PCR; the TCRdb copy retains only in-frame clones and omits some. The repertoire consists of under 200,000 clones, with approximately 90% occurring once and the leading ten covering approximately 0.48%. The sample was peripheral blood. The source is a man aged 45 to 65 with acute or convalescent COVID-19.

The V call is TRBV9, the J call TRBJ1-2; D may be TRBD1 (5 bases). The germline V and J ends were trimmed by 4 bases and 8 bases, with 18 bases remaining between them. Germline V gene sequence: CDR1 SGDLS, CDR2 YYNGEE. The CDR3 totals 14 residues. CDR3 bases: TGTGCCAGCAGCCCCCGGGACTGGAGATGGGGCTACACCTTC. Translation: CASSPRDWRWGYTF.

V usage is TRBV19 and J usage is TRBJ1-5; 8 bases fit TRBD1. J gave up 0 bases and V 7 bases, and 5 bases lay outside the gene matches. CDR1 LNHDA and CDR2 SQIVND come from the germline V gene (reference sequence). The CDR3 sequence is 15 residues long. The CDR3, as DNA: TGTGCCAGTAAAAACGGACAGGGTAGCAATCAGCCCCAGCATTTT. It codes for CASKNGQGSNQPQHF.

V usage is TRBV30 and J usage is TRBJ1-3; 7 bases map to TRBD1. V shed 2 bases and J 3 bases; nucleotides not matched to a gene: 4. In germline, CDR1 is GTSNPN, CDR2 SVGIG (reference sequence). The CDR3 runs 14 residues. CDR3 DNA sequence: TGTGCCTGGAGTTCGACAGGGTTTGGAAACACCATATATTTT. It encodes CAWSSTGFGNTIYF. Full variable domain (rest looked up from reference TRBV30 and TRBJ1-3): SQTIHQWPATLVQPVGSPLSLECTVEGTSNPNLYWYRQAAGRGLQLLFYSVGIGQISSEVPQNLSASRPQDRQFILSSKKLLLSDSGFYLCAWSSTGFGNTIYFGEGSWLTVV.

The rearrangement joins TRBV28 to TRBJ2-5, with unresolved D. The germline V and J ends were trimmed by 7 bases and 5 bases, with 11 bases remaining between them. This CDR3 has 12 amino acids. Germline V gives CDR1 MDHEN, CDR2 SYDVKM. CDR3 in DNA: TGTGCCAGCAAACGAGGTCAGGAGACCCAGTACTTC. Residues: CASKRGQETQYF.

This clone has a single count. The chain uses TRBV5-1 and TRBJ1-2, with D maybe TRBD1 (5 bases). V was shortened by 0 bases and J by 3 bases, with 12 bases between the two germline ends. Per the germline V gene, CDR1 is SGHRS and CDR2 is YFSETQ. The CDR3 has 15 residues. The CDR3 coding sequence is TGCGCCAGCAGCTTGGATGGGGGGAGCTACTATGGCTACACCTTC. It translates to CASSLDGGSYYGYTF.

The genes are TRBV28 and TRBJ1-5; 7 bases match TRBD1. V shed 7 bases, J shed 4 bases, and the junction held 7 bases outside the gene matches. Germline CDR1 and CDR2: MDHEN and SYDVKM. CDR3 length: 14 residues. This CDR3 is CASISGQENQPQHF. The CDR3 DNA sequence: TGTGCCAGCATTTCCGGACAGGAGAATCAGCCCCAGCATTTT. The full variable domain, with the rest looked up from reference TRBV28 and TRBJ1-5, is DVKVTQSSRYLVKRTGEKVFLECVQDMDHENMFWYRQDPGLGLRLIYFSYDVKMKEKGDIPEGYSVSREKKERFSLILESASTNQTSMYLCASISGQENQPQHFGDGTRLSIL.

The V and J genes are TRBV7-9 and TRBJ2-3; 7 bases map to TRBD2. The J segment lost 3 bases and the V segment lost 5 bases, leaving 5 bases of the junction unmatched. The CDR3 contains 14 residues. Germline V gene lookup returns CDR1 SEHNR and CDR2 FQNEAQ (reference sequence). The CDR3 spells CASSQGLVTDTQYF. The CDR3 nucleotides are TGTGCCAGCAGCCAAGGACTAGTTACAGATACGCAGTATTTT.

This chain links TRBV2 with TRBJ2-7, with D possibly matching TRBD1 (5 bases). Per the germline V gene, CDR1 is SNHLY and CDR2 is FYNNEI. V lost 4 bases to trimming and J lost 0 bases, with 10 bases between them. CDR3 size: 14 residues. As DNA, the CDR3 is TGTGCCAGCAGTGCCCGACAGAGCTCCTACGAGCAGTACGTC. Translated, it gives CASSARQSSYEQYV.

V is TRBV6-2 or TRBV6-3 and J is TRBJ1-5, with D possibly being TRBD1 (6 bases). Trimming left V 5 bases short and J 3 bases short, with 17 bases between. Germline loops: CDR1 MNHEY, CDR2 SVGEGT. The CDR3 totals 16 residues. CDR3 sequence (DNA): TGTGCCAGCAGTAACCTCCGCACAGGGTCCAATCAGCCCCAGCATTTT. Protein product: CASSNLRTGSNQPQHF.

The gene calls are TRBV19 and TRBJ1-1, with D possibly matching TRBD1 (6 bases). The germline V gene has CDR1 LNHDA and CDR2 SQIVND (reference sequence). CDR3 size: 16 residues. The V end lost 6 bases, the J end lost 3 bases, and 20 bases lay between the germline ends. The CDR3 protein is CASSPPGRGGYTEAFF. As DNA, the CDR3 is TGTGCCAGTAGCCCTCCAGGGAGAGGGGGTTACACTGAAGCTTTCTTT.

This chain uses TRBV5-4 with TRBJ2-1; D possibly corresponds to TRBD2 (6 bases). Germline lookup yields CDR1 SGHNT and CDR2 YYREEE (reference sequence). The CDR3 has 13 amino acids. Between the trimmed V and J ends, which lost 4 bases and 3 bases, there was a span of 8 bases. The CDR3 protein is CASSPEGYNEQFF. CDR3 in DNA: TGTGCCAGCAGCCCGGAGGGCTACAATGAGCAGTTCTTC.

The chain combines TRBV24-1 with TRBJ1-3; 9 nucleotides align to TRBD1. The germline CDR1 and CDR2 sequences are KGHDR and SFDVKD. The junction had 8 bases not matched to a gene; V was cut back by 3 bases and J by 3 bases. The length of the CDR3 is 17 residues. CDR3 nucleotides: TGTGCCACCAGTGATAATACAGGGGGCACATTTGGAAACACCATATATTTT. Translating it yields CATSDNTGGTFGNTIYF.

CDR3 loop: CASSLGSGGGTDTQYF. The CDR3 DNA reads TGTGCCAGCAGCTTAGGGTCTGGGGGGGGCACAGATACGCAGTATTTT. This chain joins TRBV7-3 and TRBJ2-3; 7 bases align to TRBD2. Germline CDR1 reads SGHTA; CDR2 reads FQGTGA. The CDR3 is made up of 16 amino acids. V trimming: 2 bases; J trimming: 1 base; junction bases outside the gene matches: 6.

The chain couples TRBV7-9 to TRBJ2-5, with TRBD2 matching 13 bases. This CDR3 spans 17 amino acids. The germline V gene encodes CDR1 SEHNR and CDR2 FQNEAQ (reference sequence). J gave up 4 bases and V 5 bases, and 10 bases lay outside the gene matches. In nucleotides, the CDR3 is TGTGCCAGCAGCGGGTTCGGACTAGCGGGAGCCCCAGAGACCCAGTACTTC. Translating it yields CASSGFGLAGAPETQYF.

CDR3 sequence (DNA): TGTGCCAGCAGTATCCACAGTGGAACTGAAGCTTTCTTT. Protein sequence: CASSIHSGTEAFF. The chain combines TRBV28 with TRBJ1-1; D call uncertain. This CDR3 spans 13 amino acids. Germline V gene sequence: CDR1 MDHEN, CDR2 SYDVKM. V was pared by 5 bases and J by 5 bases, with 12 bases between.

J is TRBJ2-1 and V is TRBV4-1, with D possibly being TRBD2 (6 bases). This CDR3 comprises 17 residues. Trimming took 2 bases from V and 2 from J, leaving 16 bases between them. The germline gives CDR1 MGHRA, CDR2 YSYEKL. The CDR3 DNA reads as TGCGCCAGCAGCCAACCTAGACTAGTTCGTACCTACAATGAGCAGTTCTTC. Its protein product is CASSQPRLVRTYNEQFF.

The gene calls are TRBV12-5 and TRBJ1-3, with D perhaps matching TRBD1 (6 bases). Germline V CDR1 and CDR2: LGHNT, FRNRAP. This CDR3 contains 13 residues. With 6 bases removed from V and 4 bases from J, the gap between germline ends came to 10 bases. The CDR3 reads CASGPGTGNTIYF. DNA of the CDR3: TGTGCTAGTGGCCCCGGGACAGGAAACACCATATATTTT.

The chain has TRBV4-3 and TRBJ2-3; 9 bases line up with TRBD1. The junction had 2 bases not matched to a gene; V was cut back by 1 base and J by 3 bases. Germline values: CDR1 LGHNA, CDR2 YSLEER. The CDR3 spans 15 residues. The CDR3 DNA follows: TGCGCCAGCAGCCAAGGGACAGGGGTTACAGATACGCAGTATTTT. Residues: CASSQGTGVTDTQYF.

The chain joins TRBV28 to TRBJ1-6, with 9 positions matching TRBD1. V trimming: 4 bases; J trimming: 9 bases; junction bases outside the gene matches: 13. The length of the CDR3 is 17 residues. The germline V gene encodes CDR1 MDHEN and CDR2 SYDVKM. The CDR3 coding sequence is TGTGCCAGCAGTTCCCTGGCCTGGGACAGGGTGGGTTCACCCCTCCACTTT. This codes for CASSSLAWDRVGSPLHF.

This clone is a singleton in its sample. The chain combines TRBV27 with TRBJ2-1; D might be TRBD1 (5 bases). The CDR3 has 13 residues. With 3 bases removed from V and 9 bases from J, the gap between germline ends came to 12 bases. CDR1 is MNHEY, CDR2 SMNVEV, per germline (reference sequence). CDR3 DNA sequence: TGTGCCAGCAGTTTGCCAGGGCGGAGTGAGCAGTTCTTC. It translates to CASSLPGRSEQFF.

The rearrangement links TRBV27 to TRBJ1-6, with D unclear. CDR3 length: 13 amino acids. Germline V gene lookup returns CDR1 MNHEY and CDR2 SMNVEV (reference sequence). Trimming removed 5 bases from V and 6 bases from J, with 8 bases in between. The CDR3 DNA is TGTGCCAGCAGTCAAACACGTAATTCACCCCTCCACTTT. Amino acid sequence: CASSQTRNSPLHF.

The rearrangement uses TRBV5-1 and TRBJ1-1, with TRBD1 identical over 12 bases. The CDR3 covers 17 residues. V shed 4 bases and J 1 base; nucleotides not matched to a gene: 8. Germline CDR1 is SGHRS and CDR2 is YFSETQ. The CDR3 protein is CASSPGTGGARNTEAFF. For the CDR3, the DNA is TGCGCCAGCAGCCCAGGGACAGGGGGCGCAAGGAACACTGAAGCTTTCTTT.